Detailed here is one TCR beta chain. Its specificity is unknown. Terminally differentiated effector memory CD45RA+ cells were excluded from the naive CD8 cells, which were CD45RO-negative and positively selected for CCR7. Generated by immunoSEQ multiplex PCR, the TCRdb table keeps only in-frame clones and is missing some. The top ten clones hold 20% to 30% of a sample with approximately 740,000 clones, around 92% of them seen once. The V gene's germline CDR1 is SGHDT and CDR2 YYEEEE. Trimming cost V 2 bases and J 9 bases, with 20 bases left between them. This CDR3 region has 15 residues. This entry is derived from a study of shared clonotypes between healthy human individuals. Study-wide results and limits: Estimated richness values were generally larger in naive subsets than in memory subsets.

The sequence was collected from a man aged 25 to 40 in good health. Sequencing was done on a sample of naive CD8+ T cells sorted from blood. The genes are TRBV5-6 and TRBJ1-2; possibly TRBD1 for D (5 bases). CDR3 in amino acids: CASSLSGTVNPRYTF. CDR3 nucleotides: TGTGCCAGCAGCTTATCCGGGACGGTAAACCCACGCTACACCTTC.